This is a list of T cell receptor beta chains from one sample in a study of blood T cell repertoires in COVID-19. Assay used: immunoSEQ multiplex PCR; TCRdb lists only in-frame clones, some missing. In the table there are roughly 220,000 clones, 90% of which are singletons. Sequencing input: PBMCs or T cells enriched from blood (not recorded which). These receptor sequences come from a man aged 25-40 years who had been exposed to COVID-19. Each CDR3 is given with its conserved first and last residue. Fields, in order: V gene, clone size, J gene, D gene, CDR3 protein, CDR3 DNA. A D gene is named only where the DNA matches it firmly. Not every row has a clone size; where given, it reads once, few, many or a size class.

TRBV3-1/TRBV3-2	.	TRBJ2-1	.	CASSLIEHEQFF	TGTGCCAGCAGCCTGATAGAACATGAGCAGTTCTTC
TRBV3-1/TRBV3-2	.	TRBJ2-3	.	CASSYSGSDTQYF	TGTGCCAGCAGCTACTCGGGGTCAGATACGCAGTATTTT
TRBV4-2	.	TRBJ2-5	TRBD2	CASSLRQAGTIHQETQYF	TGTGCCAGCAGCCTTAGACAAGCCGGGACTATACATCAAGAGACCCAGTACTTC
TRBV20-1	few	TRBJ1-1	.	CSASNTGNTEAFF	TGCAGTGCTAGTAATACGGGGAACACTGAAGCTTTCTTT
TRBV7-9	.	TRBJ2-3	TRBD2	CASSLGSARLADTQYF	TGTGCCAGCAGCTTAGGGTCCGCACGACTAGCGGATACGCAGTATTTT
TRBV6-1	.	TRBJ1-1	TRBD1	CASSESTGAEAFF	TGTGCCAGCAGTGAGTCGACAGGGGCTGAAGCTTTCTTT
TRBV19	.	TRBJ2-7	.	CASSQDPLLAFGEQYF	TGTGCCAGTAGTCAGGACCCCCTCCTAGCGTTTGGCGAGCAGTACTTC
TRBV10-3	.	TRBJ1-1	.	CAISDLRNTEAFF	TGTGCCATCAGTGATCTCCGGAACACTGAAGCTTTCTTT
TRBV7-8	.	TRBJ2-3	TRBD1	CASSPYLELGGSDTQYF	TGTGCCAGCAGCCCCTACCTCGAACTAGGGGGCTCAGATACGCAGTATTTT
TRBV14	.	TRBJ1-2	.	CASSQRGRENYGYTF	TGTGCCAGCAGCCAACGGGGGAGGGAGAACTATGGCTACACCTTC
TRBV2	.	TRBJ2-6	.	CASSLYSPHLMSGANVLTF	TGTGCCAGCAGTTTGTACAGCCCGCACCTGATGTCTGGGGCCAACGTCCTGACTTTC
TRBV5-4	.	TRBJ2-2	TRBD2	CASSPSGGPTGELFF	TGTGCCAGCAGCCCGAGCGGGGGGCCCACCGGGGAGCTGTTTTTT
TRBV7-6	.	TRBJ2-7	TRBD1	CASSLVPAGGDHEQYF	TGTGCCAGCAGCTTAGTCCCGGCAGGGGGCGACCACGAGCAGTACTTC